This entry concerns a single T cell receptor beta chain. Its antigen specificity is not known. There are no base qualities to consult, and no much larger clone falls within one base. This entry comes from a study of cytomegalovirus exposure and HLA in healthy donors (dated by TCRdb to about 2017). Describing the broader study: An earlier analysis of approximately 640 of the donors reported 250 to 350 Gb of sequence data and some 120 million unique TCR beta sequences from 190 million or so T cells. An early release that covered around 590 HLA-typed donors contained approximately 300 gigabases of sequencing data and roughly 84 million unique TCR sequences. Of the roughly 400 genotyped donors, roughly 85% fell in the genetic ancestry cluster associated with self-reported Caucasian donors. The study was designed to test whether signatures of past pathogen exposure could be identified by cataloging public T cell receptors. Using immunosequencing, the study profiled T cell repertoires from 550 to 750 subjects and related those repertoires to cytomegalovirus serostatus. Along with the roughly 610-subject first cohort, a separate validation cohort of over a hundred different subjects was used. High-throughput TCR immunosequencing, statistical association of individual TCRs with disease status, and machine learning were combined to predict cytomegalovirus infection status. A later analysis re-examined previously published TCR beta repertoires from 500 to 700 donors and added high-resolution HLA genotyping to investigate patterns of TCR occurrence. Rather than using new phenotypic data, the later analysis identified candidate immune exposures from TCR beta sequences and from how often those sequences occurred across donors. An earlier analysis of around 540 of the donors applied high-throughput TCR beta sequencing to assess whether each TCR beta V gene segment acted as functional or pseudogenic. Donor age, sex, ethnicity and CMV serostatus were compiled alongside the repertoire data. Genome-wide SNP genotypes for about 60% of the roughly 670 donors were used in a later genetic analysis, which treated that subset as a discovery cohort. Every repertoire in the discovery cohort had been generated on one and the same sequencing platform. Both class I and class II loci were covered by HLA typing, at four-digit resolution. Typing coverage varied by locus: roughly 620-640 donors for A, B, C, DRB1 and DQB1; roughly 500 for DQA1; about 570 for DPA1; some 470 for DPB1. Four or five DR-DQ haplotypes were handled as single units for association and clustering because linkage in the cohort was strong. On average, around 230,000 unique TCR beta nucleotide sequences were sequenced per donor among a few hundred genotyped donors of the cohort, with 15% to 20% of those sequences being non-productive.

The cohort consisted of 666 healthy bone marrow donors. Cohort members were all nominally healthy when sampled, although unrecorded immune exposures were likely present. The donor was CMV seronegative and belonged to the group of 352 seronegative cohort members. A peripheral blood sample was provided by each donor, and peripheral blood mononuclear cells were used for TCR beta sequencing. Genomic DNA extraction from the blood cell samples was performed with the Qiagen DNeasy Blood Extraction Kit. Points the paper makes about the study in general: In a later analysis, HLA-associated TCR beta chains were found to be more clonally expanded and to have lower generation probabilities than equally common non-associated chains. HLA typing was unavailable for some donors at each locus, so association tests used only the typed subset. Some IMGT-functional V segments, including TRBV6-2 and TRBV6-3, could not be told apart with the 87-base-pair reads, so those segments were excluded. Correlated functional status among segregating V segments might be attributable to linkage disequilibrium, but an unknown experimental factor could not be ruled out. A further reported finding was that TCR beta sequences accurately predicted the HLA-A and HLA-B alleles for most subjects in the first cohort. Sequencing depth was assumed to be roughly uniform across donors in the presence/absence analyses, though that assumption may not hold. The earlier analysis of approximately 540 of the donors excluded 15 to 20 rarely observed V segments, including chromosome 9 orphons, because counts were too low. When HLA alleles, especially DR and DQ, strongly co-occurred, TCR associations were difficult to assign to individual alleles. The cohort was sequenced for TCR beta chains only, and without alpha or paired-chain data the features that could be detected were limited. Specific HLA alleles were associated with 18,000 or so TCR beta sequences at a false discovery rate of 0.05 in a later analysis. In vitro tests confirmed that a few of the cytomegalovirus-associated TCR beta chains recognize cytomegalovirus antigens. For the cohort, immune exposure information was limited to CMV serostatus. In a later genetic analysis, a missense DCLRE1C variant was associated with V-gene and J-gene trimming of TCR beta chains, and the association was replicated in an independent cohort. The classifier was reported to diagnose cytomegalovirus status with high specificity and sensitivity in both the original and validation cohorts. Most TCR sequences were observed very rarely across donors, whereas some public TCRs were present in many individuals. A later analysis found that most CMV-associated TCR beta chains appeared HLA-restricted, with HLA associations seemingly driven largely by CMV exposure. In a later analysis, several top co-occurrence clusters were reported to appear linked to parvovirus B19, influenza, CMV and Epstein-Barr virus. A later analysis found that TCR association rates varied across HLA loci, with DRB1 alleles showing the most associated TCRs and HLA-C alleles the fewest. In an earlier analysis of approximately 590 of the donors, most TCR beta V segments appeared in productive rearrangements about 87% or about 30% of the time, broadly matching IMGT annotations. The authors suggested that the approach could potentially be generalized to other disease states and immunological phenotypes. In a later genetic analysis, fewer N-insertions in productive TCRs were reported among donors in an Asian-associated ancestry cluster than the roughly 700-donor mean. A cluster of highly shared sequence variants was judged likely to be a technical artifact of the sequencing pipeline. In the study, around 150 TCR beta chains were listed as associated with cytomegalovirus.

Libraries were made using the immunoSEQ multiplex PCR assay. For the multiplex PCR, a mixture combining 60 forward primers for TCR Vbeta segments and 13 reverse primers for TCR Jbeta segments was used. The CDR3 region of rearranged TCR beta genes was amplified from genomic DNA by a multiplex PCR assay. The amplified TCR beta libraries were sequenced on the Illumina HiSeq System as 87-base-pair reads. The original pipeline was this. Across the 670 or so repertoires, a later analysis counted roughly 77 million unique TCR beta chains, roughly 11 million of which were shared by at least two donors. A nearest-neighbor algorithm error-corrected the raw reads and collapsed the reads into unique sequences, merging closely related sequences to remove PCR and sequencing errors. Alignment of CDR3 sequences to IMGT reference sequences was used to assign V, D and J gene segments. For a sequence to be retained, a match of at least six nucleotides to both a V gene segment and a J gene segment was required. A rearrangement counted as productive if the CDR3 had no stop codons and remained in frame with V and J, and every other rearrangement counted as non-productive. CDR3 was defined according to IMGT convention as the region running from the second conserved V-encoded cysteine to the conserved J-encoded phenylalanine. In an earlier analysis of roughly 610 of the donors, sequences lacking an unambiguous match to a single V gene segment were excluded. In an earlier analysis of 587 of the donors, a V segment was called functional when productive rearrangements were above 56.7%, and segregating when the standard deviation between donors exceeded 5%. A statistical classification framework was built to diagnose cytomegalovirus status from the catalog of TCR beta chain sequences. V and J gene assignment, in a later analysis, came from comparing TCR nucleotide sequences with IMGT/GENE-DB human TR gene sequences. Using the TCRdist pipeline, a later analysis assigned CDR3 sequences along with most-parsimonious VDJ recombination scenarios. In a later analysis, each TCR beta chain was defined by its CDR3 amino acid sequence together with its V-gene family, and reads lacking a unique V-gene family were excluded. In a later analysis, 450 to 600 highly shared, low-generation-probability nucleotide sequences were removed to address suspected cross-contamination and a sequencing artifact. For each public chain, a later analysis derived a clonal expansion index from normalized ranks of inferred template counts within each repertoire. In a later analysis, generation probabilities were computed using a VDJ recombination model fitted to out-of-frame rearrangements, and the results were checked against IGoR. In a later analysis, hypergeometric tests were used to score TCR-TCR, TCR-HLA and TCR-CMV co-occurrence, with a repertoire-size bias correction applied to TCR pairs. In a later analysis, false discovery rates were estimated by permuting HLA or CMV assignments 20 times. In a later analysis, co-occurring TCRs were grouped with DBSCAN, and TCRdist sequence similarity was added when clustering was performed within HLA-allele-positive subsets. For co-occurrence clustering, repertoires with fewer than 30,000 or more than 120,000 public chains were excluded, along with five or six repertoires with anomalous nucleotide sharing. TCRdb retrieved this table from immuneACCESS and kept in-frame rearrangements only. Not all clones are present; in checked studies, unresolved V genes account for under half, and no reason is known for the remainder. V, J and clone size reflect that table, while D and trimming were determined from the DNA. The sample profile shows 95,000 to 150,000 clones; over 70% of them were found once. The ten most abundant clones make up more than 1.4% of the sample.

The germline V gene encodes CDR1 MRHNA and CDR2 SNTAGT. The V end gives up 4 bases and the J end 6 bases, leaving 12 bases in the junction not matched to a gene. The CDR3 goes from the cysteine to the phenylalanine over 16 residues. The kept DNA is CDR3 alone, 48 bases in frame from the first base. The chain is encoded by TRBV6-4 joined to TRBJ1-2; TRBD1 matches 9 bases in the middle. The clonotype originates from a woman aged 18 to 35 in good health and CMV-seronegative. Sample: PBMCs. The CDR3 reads CASSVDLGQGIHGYTF. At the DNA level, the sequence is TGTGCCAGCAGTGTCGACCTGGGACAGGGAATACATGGCTACACCTTC.